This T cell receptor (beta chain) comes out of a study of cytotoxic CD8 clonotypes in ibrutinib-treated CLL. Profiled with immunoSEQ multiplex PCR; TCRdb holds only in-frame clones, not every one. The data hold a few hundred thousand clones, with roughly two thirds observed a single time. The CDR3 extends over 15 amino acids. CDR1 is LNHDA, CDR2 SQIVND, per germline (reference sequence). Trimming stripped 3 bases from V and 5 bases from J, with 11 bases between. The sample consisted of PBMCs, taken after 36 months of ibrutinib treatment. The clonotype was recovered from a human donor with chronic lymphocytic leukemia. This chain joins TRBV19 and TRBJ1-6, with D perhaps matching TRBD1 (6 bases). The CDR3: CASSITGLNNSPLHF. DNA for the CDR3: TGTGCCAGTAGTATCACAGGGCTGAATAATTCACCCCTCCACTTT.